The 23 T cell receptor beta chains given below trace back to one sample, sequenced in a study of T cell responses to AZD1222 COVID-19 vaccine. Profiling relied on immunoSEQ multiplex PCR, and the TCRdb table lists in-frame clones only, not all of them. The sample shows about 120,000 clones, around 90% of them seen only once. Sample: peripheral blood, taken 28 days after the second AZD1222 dose. The receptors come from an adult who received the AZD1222 COVID-19 vaccine.

The CDR3 DNA follows: TGTGCCAGCAGCTCTGGGGACAGTGTGCAAGAGACCCAGTACTTC. It specifies CASSSGDSVQETQYF. The chain is built from TRBV7-9 and TRBJ2-5; the match to TRBD1 covers 7 bases. Trimming cost V 4 bases and J 2 bases; bases outside gene matches: 7. The CDR3 sequence is 15 residues long. Germline V gives CDR1 SEHNR, CDR2 FQNEAQ (reference sequence).

This clone was observed a few times. The chain couples TRBV18 to TRBJ1-4; D may be TRBD1 (5 bases). Between the trimmed V and J ends, which lost 1 base and 8 bases, there was a span of 11 bases. CDR1 and CDR2 from the germline V gene are KGHSH and LQKENI. There are 14 residues in the CDR3. CDR3 sequence: CASSPRRDDEKLFF. The DNA for the CDR3 is TGTGCCAGCTCACCACGCAGGGATGACGAAAAACTGTTTTTT.

The rearrangement joins TRBV18 to TRBJ1-4; 8 bases map to TRBD1. V lost 5 bases, J lost 6 bases, and 8 bases stayed unmatched. Germline CDR1 KGHSH, CDR2 LQKENI. CDR3 length: 15 amino acids. CDR3 nucleotides: TGTGCCAGCTCATCAATCGGACAGGGCCATGAAAAACTGTTTTTT. It specifies CASSSIGQGHEKLFF.

V usage is TRBV19 and J usage is TRBJ2-3, with D possibly called TRBD1 or TRBD2 (7 bases each). Trimming shortened V by 6 bases and J by 6 bases, and 13 bases separated the two germline ends. This CDR3 spans 13 amino acids. In germline, CDR1 is LNHDA, CDR2 SQIVND (reference sequence). The CDR3 nucleotides are TGTGCCAGTAGCAGGGGGGGGGCCGATACGCAGTATTTT. This sequence encodes CASSRGGADTQYF.

This clone has only one observation. The chain combines TRBV11-2 with TRBJ1-6; D not certain. CDR3 length: 13 residues. Trimming pared 4 bases from V and 10 bases from J, leaving 11 bases between. Germline loops: CDR1 SGHAT, CDR2 FQNNGV. The CDR3 DNA reads as TGTGCCAGCAGCTACCAGGTGAACTCACCCCTCCACTTT. Translating gives CASSYQVNSPLHF.

V and J are TRBV18 and TRBJ2-6; 7 bases agree with TRBD2. Germline V lookup: CDR1 KGHSH, CDR2 LQKENI. The CDR3 contains 19 residues. Germline trimming cut 3 bases from V and 0 bases from J; bases unmatched to any gene: 11. CDR3 protein: CASSPGAGRENSGANVLTF. The CDR3 region has the DNA TGTGCCAGCTCACCGGGTGCTGGGAGGGAGAACTCTGGGGCCAACGTCCTGACTTTC.

This clone was detected a few times. This sequence joins TRBV28 and TRBJ2-7; D gene ambiguous. The CDR3 runs to 12 residues. Germline lookup yields CDR1 MDHEN and CDR2 SYDVKM. V was clipped by 10 bases and J by 0 bases, with 10 bases between them. The CDR3 DNA reads as TGTGCCACCGGTACTTTCTCCTACGAGCAGTACTTC. This sequence encodes CATGTFSYEQYF.

The chain recombines TRBV5-1 with TRBJ2-7; 11 nucleotides match TRBD1. The CDR3 runs 12 residues. With V trimmed by 7 bases and J by 4 bases, 1 base remained unmatched. Germline V gene lookup returns CDR1 SGHRS and CDR2 YFSETQ. CDR3 DNA: TGCGCCAGCGGGACAGGGGGATACGAGCAGTACTTC. Its translation is CASGTGGYEQYF.

The V call is TRBV30, the J call TRBJ1-5; D might be TRBD1 (6 bases). V shed 1 base and J shed 7 bases, with 14 bases lying between them. Germline CDR1 and CDR2: GTSNPN and SVGIG (reference sequence). CDR3 size: 14 residues. CDR3: CAWSEWGAEQPQHF. The CDR3 region has the DNA TGTGCCTGGAGTGAGTGGGGGGCTGAGCAGCCCCAGCATTTT.

The chain has TRBV4-2 and TRBJ1-1; D not resolved. V lost 0 bases to trimming and J lost 1 base, with 9 bases between them. There are 15 residues in the CDR3. Germline loops: CDR1 LGHNA, CDR2 YNFKEQ. The CDR3 nucleotides are TGTGCCAGCAGCCAAGAGCGAGGCACGAACACTGAAGCTTTCTTT. Protein sequence: CASSQERGTNTEAFF.

This clone was seen only a few times. This chain's CDR3 is CASSATGMDQPQHF. As DNA, the CDR3 is TGTGCCAGCAGCGCTACAGGGATGGATCAGCCCCAGCATTTT. This sequence joins TRBV9 and TRBJ1-5, with D possibly matching TRBD1 (6 bases). V was cut by 3 bases and J by 5 bases, with 12 bases left in between. The CDR3 is made up of 14 amino acids. In germline, CDR1 is SGDLS, CDR2 YYNGEE.

V and J are TRBV19 and TRBJ1-5; 7 bases map to TRBD1. The CDR3 spans 15 residues. Germline CDR1 is LNHDA and CDR2 is SQIVND (reference sequence). V lost 5 bases, J lost 7 bases, and 11 bases stayed unmatched. CDR3 DNA sequence: TGTGCCAGTAGTTCGTCCCGGGACAGAGGACAGCCCCAGCATTTT. This codes for CASSSSRDRGQPQHF.

This clone turned up a few times. This sequence joins TRBV28 and TRBJ1-4; 7 bases align to TRBD1. Germline lookup yields CDR1 MDHEN and CDR2 SYDVKM. The CDR3 extends over 12 amino acids. V gave up 5 bases and J gave up 12 bases; unmatched junction bases: 6. CDR3 sequence (DNA): TGTGCCAGCAGTAGGGGGCGATTCGAACTGTTTTTT. This encodes CASSRGRFELFF.

The chain couples TRBV29-1 to TRBJ2-2; D unclear. CDR1 and CDR2 (germline): SQVTM, ANQGSEA. This CDR3 spans 14 amino acids. Trimming pared 4 bases from V and 0 bases from J, leaving 9 bases between. The CDR3 sequence: CSVGQFANTGELFF. The CDR3 DNA reads TGCAGCGTTGGGCAGTTCGCGAACACCGGGGAGCTGTTTTTT.

The chain recombines TRBV27 with TRBJ2-7; 8 nucleotides align to TRBD1. The V segment lost 4 bases and the J segment 3 bases; nucleotides outside the gene matches: 8. This CDR3 contains 15 residues. Germline V gene lookup returns CDR1 MNHEY and CDR2 SMNVEV (reference sequence). In DNA, the CDR3 is TGTGCCAGCAGTTCCCCGACAGGGGCGTTCTACGAGCAGTACTTC. It encodes CASSSPTGAFYEQYF.

The CDR3 nucleotides are TGTGCCAGCAGCTGGGGGCCCCCCGGGGAGCTGTTTTTT. Protein sequence: CASSWGPPGELFF. This chain joins TRBV5-4 and TRBJ2-2, with a weak D call TRBD1 (6 bases). V was cut by 3 bases and J by 6 bases, with 9 bases left in between. The CDR3 has 13 residues. From germline, CDR1 is SGHNT and CDR2 YYREEE (reference sequence).

This clone turned up a few times. The chain uses TRBV5-4 and TRBJ2-2, with no clear D. This CDR3 region has 13 residues. In germline, CDR1 is SGHNT, CDR2 YYREEE (reference sequence). Trimming removed 3 bases from V and 6 bases from J, with 9 bases in between. CDR3 loop: CASSSWTAGELFF. CDR3 sequence (DNA): TGTGCCAGCAGCTCCTGGACGGCCGGGGAGCTGTTTTTT.

The V and J genes are TRBV19 and TRBJ1-4; perhaps TRBD1 as D (5 bases). The CDR3 loop spans 15 amino acids. The germline CDR1 and CDR2 sequences are LNHDA and SQIVND (reference sequence). Trimming pared 9 bases from V and 7 bases from J, leaving 21 bases between. CDR3 sequence reads: CASSDQGRVAEKLFF. CDR3 nucleotide sequence: TGTGCCAGCAGCGACCAGGGTAGAGTTGCTGAAAAACTGTTTTTT.

This clone was observed once. The chain couples TRBV6-1 to TRBJ1-4; a possible D gene is TRBD1 (5 bases). This CDR3 comprises 16 residues. Germline V gene data show CDR1 as MNHNS and CDR2 as SASEGT. The ends were cut back, 2 bases at V and 7 bases at J, with 17 bases in the middle. CDR3 DNA sequence: TGTGCCAGCAGTGAAAGGGCAGGGAGTTATACTGAAAAACTGTTTTTT. Translation gives CASSERAGSYTEKLFF.

This clone appeared once. The chain carries TRBV5-4 and TRBJ1-4; no clear D gene. Germline V gives CDR1 SGHNT, CDR2 YYREEE (reference sequence). The V gene lost 1 base and the J gene lost 0 bases, with 4 bases spanning the gap. The CDR3 contains 14 residues. In DNA, the CDR3 is TGTGCCAGCAGCTTGACGACAACTAATGAAAAACTGTTTTTT. As protein: CASSLTTTNEKLFF.

J is TRBJ1-2 and V is TRBV15, with D perhaps TRBD1 (5 bases). The CDR3 has 14 residues. The germline V gene has CDR1 LNHNV and CDR2 YYDKDF (reference sequence). V dropped 3 bases and J dropped 4 bases, with 12 bases sitting between them. CDR3 sequence reads: CATSRQGGSYGYTF. In DNA, the CDR3 is TGTGCCACCAGCAGGCAGGGAGGAAGCTATGGCTACACCTTC. The variable domain in full, completed from reference TRBV15 and TRBJ1-2, reads DAMVIQNPRYQVTQFGKPVTLSCSQTLNHNVMYWYQQKSSQAPKLLFHYYDKDFNNEADTPDNFQSRRPNTSFCFLDIRSPGLGDTAMYLCATSRQGGSYGYTFGSGTRLTVV.

CDR3 amino acids: CASMAPRKETQYF. CDR3 sequence (DNA): TGTGCCAGCATGGCCCCCAGGAAAGAGACCCAGTACTTC. V gene TRBV28 combines with J gene TRBJ2-5, with D unclear. The CDR3 runs 13 residues. Germline-derived CDR1 and CDR2 are MDHEN and SYDVKM. The V and J ends lost 7 bases and 3 bases respectively, with 12 bases between them. The entire variable domain, with the rest obtained from reference TRBV28 and TRBJ2-5, is as follows: DVKVTQSSRYLVKRTGEKVFLECVQDMDHENMFWYRQDPGLGLRLIYFSYDVKMKEKGDIPEGYSVSREKKERFSLILESASTNQTSMYLCASMAPRKETQYFGPGTRLLVL.

The chain employs TRBV6-5 and TRBJ2-1, with D perhaps TRBD1 (6 bases). This CDR3 region has 14 residues. Germline V gene lookup returns CDR1 MNHEY and CDR2 SVGAGI. V lost 2 bases, J lost 2 bases, and 7 bases lay in between. The CDR3 bases are TGTGCCAGCAGTTACAGGACAGCCTACAATGAGCAGTTCTTC. This sequence encodes CASSYRTAYNEQFF.